Listed below are T cell receptor beta chains from one sample, sequenced in a study of T cell clusters in autoimmune cytopenias. TCRdb re-called the multiplex PCR reads and catalogs CDR3 proteins one per entry, DNA excluded. The sample holds almost 3,000 distinct CDR3 sequences. The same sample was also studied in work on T cell repertoires in aging, cancer and after chemotherapy.

Sequencing was carried out using peripheral blood. Every receptor here comes from a human donor in good health. The CDR3 runs from the conserved cysteine through the conserved F or W. Only part of the rows carry a size: once, few, many, or a class if the clone is expanded.

j_gene,v_gene,abundance,CDR3aa
TRBJ2-1,TRBV19,large,CASSIVAGLADNEQFF
TRBJ2-5,TRBV18,medium-sized,CASSPPGTGGKETQYF
TRBJ1-3,TRBV6-6,medium-sized,CASSYNHGNTIYF
TRBJ2-1,TRBV5-4,medium-sized,CASSPGRGQAYNEQFF
TRBJ1-1,TRBV6-6,medium-sized,CASKREGYATEAFF
TRBJ1-1,TRBV6-4,medium-sized,CASSEAVGIKAFF
TRBJ1-5,TRBV2,NA,CASSENQGSQPQHF
TRBJ2-1,TRBV6-4,medium-sized,CASSDLAGGPGEQFF
TRBJ1-1,TRBV5-6,medium-sized,CASSLVSAEAFF
TRBJ1-1,TRBV10-1,NA,CASRRGGMNTEAFF
TRBJ1-5,TRBV29-1,medium-sized,CSVGDNNQPQHF
TRBJ2-5,TRBV4-3,NA,CASSQDWPGETQYF
TRBJ2-3,TRBV11-1,NA,CASSLPGSTDTQYF
TRBJ2-3,TRBV12-3/TRBV12-4,medium-sized,CASSFTPDTQYF
TRBJ2-1,TRBV7-9,medium-sized,CASSLGVLAGTYNEQFF
TRBJ1-4,TRBV7-9,medium-sized,CASSSGQAGGEKLFF
TRBJ2-7,TRBV6-1,medium-sized,CASSGGRDDYEQYF
TRBJ1-2,TRBV6-6,large,CASSSEGGGYTF
TRBJ2-5,TRBV20-1,NA,CSARVGGLKTQYF
TRBJ2-2,TRBV6-5,large,CASSYVGGRGELFF
TRBJ1-3,TRBV24-1,medium-sized,CATSDPWTNTIYF
TRBJ1-1,TRBV6-5,medium-sized,CASSQGGDQAFF
TRBJ2-1,TRBV20-1,medium-sized,CSAIGRSGSYNEQFF
TRBJ2-5,TRBV28,NA,CASTGGQETQYF
TRBJ1-2,TRBV6-5,medium-sized,CASSPSPYGYTF
TRBJ2-7,TRBV19,medium-sized,CASSIIRDPRYEQYF
TRBJ2-7,TRBV7-9,medium-sized,CASSRGQGFDEQYF
TRBJ2-7,TRBV29-1,large,CSVRHRGSYEQYF
TRBJ2-7,TRBV5-6,medium-sized,CASSTGMDVEQYF
TRBJ1-3,TRBV15,medium-sized,CATSHRTGTSGNTIYF
TRBJ1-2,TRBV6-4,medium-sized,CASSDWDREFYGYTF
TRBJ2-7,TRBV6-5,medium-sized,CASTLLGQGSEQYF
TRBJ2-7,TRBV20-1,NA,CSARFLAGVREQYF
TRBJ1-1,TRBV12-3/TRBV12-4,medium-sized,CASSLSGTGTEAFF
TRBJ1-4,TRBV11-2,NA,CASRPGGGSEKLFF
TRBJ2-5,TRBV12-3/TRBV12-4,medium-sized,CASRPGTQQETQYF
TRBJ2-1,TRBV19,medium-sized,CASSIGGEVYNEQFF
TRBJ1-6,TRBV21-1,NA,CASSKERKGPKGSPLHF
TRBJ1-1,TRBV5-4,medium-sized,CASSLSPDTEAFF
TRBJ2-3,TRBV12-3/TRBV12-4,medium-sized,CASSPSGAAVTQYF
TRBJ2-7,TRBV12-3/TRBV12-4,NA,CASSRGLAGGGWEQYF
TRBJ1-3,TRBV10-3,medium-sized,CAISETSPGQRNTIYF
TRBJ1-1,TRBV27,medium-sized,CASSFNRNTEAFF
TRBJ2-2,TRBV5-1,medium-sized,CASSPGTAHNGELFF
TRBJ2-2,TRBV7-7,NA,CASSLRGPPNTGELFF
TRBJ2-7,TRBV28,NA,CASTGQNTYEQYF
TRBJ1-2,TRBV12-3/TRBV12-4,medium-sized,CASSRDRGIYGYTF
TRBJ2-1,TRBV12-3/TRBV12-4,NA,CAGTRGDNEQFF
TRBJ2-2,TRBV5-4,medium-sized,CASSLGAGGLGELFF
TRBJ2-1,TRBV20-1,NA,CSAMQGTYNEQFF
TRBJ1-5,TRBV18,medium-sized,CASSPAENQPQHF
TRBJ2-5,TRBV12-3/TRBV12-4,medium-sized,CASSLTGGETQYF
TRBJ2-1,TRBV20-1,NA,CSHSGTTNEQFF
TRBJ1-5,TRBV6-2/TRBV6-3,medium-sized,CASSPSRGMENQPQHF